This T cell receptor beta chain came from a study of shared clonotypes between healthy human individuals. This clone came up once. This specimen includes other DNA sequences encoding the same CDR3. The table came from immunoSEQ multiplex PCR; TCRdb's copy has only in-frame clones and leaves some out. Of a few million clones in the sample, about 90% were seen once. The CDR3 totals 14 residues. V was shortened by 3 bases and J by 0 bases, with 10 bases between the two germline ends. Germline CDR1 and CDR2: SGHRS and YFSETQ. The receptor's source is a man aged 18 to 35 in good health. Some clones in this sample may be carry-over from other donors' samples. Specimen: naive CD4+ T cells from PBMCs. Specified subset: CD45RA+ positively selected. The chain links TRBV5-1 to TRBJ2-7; D remains ambiguous. CDR3 residues: CASSSTASSYEQYF. The CDR3 DNA follows: TGCGCCAGCAGCTCGACCGCCAGCTCCTACGAGCAGTACTTC.